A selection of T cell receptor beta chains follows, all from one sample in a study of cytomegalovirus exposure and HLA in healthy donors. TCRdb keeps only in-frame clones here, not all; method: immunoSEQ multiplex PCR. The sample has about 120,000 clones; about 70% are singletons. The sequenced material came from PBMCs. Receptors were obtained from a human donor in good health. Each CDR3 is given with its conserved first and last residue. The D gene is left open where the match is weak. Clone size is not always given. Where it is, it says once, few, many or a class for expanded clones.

cdr3_nt: TGTGCCAGCAGTGAAAGTAGAGGGGGTGCCAAAAACATTCAGTACTTC; cdr3_aa: CASSESRGGAKNIQYF; j_call: TRBJ2-4; d_call: -; clone_size: -; v_call: TRBV2
cdr3_nt: TGCGCCAGCAGCGGGGGACAGACGAACACTGAAGCTTTCTTT; cdr3_aa: CASSGGQTNTEAFF; j_call: TRBJ1-1; d_call: TRBD1; clone_size: few; v_call: TRBV5-1
cdr3_nt: TGTGCCAGCAGCCAACTAACCGGGACAGGGGGAGCACTGTTTTTT; cdr3_aa: CASSQLTGTGGALFF; j_call: TRBJ1-4; d_call: TRBD1; clone_size: -; v_call: TRBV9
cdr3_nt: TGCGCCAGCAGCTTGGCCGGGAGCTACGAGCAGTACTTC; cdr3_aa: CASSLAGSYEQYF; j_call: TRBJ2-7; d_call: -; clone_size: -; v_call: TRBV5-1
cdr3_nt: TGTGCCAGCAGTCCCCGGGATCCCTGGGGCGAGCAGTACTTC; cdr3_aa: CASSPRDPWGEQYF; j_call: TRBJ2-7; d_call: -; clone_size: -; v_call: TRBV27
cdr3_nt: TGTGCCAGCAGGACACTAGCGGGGGGCACCGGGGAGCTGTTTTTT; cdr3_aa: CASRTLAGGTGELFF; j_call: TRBJ2-2; d_call: TRBD2; clone_size: once; v_call: TRBV5-4
cdr3_nt: TGTGCCAGCAGTTTAAGGGGAGGTGGCTACGAGCAGTACTTC; cdr3_aa: CASSLRGGGYEQYF; j_call: TRBJ2-7; d_call: -; clone_size: -; v_call: TRBV28
cdr3_nt: TGTGCCAGCAGCCTTCTTTCAGGATACAATGAGCAGTTCTTC; cdr3_aa: CASSLLSGYNEQFF; j_call: TRBJ2-1; d_call: -; clone_size: -; v_call: TRBV7-8
cdr3_nt: TGTGCCAGCTCAATAGGGGGCAAGAACACTGAAGCTTTCTTT; cdr3_aa: CASSIGGKNTEAFF; j_call: TRBJ1-1; d_call: TRBD1; clone_size: -; v_call: TRBV18
cdr3_nt: TGTGCCTGCGGCCTGCGACTAGCGGGAGAGAGTAAGGGGCAGTTCTTC; cdr3_aa: CACGLRLAGESKGQFF; j_call: TRBJ2-1; d_call: TRBD2; clone_size: few; v_call: TRBV30
cdr3_nt: TGTGCCAGCAGTTCGGTGGTTCAAGAGACCCAGTACTTC; cdr3_aa: CASSSVVQETQYF; j_call: TRBJ2-5; d_call: -; clone_size: once; v_call: TRBV6-5
cdr3_nt: TGTGCCAGCAGCTTAGGACAGTCTGAAGCTTTCTTT; cdr3_aa: CASSLGQSEAFF; j_call: TRBJ1-1; d_call: -; clone_size: -; v_call: TRBV11-3
cdr3_nt: TGTGCCAGCAGTGGGGCCCCGTACCAAGAGACCCAGTACTTC; cdr3_aa: CASSGAPYQETQYF; j_call: TRBJ2-5; d_call: -; clone_size: once; v_call: TRBV2
cdr3_nt: TGTGCCAGCAGTTCCCTCTCCGGTGGCTACACCTTC; cdr3_aa: CASSSLSGGYTF; j_call: TRBJ1-2; d_call: -; clone_size: once; v_call: TRBV6-5
cdr3_nt: TGCAGCGTTCCCGGGGGGGAGAATGAAAAACTGTTTTTT; cdr3_aa: CSVPGGENEKLFF; j_call: TRBJ1-4; d_call: -; clone_size: few; v_call: TRBV29-1
cdr3_nt: TGTGCCAGCAGTGCGGGACTAGCGGGAGCGGCGGATACGCAGTATTTT; cdr3_aa: CASSAGLAGAADTQYF; j_call: TRBJ2-3; d_call: TRBD2; clone_size: -; v_call: TRBV28
cdr3_nt: TGTGCCTGGAGTACAGGGACGGTGAACACTGAAGCTTTCTTT; cdr3_aa: CAWSTGTVNTEAFF; j_call: TRBJ1-1; d_call: -; clone_size: few; v_call: TRBV30
cdr3_nt: TGTGCCAGCAGCTTAGTAGGGGCAGGGCCCACTGAAGCTTTCTTT; cdr3_aa: CASSLVGAGPTEAFF; j_call: TRBJ1-1; d_call: -; clone_size: -; v_call: TRBV7-2
cdr3_nt: TGCGCCAGCAAGGTCGACAAGTGGTCTTACAATGAGCAGTTCTTC; cdr3_aa: CASKVDKWSYNEQFF; j_call: TRBJ2-1; d_call: -; clone_size: -; v_call: TRBV5-1
cdr3_nt: TGTGCCAGTGTGGGACAGGGAAATTCACCCCTCCACTTT; cdr3_aa: CASVGQGNSPLHF; j_call: TRBJ1-6; d_call: TRBD1; clone_size: few; v_call: TRBV2